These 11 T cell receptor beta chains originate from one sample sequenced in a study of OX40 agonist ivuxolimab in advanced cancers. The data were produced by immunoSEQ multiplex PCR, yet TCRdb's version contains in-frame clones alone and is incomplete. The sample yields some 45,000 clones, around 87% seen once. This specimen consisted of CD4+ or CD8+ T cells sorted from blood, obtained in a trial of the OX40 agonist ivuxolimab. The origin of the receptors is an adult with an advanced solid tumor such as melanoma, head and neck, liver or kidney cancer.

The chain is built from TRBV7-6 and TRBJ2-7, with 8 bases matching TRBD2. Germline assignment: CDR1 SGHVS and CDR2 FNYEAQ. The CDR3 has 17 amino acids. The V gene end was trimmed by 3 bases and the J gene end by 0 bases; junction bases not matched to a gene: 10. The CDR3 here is CASSFGVSGDFSYEQYV. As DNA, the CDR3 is TGTGCCAGCAGCTTCGGCGTTAGCGGGGACTTCTCCTACGAGCAGTACGTC.

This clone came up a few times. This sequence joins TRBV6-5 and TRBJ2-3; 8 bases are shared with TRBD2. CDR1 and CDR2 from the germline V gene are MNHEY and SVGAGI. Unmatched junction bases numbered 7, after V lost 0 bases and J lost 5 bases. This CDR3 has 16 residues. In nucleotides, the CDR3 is TGTGCCAGCAGTTACTCTTGGCGGGGGGCTAAAGATACGCAGTATTTT. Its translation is CASSYSWRGAKDTQYF.

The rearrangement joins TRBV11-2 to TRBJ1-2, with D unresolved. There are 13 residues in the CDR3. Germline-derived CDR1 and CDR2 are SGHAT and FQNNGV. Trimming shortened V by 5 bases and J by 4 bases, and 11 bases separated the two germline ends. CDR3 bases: TGTGCCAGCAGCCCCTCGGAGGTCTATGGCTACACCTTC. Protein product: CASSPSEVYGYTF. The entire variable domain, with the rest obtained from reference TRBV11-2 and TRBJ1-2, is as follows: EAGVAQSPRYKIIEKRQSVAFWCNPISGHATLYWYQQILGQGPKLLIQFQNNGVVDDSQLPKDRFSAERLKGVDSTLKIQPAKLEDSAVYLCASSPSEVYGYTFGSGTRLTVV.

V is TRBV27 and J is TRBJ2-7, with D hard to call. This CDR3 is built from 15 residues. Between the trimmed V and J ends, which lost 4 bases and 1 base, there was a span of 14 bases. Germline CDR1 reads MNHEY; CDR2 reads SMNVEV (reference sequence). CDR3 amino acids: CASSSIGSSSYEQYF. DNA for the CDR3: TGTGCCAGCAGTTCAATCGGCTCCTCTTCCTACGAGCAGTACTTC.

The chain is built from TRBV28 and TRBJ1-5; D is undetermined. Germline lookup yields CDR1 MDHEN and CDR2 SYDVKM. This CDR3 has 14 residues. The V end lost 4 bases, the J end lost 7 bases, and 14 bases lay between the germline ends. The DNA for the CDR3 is TGTGCCAGCAGTTCCAGGATCGAAACCCAGCCCCAGCATTTT. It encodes CASSSRIETQPQHF.

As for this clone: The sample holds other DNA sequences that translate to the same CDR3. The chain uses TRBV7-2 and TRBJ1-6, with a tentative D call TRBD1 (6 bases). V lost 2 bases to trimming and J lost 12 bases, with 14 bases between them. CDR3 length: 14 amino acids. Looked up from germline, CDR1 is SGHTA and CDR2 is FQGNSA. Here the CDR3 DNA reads TGTGCCAGCAGCTTAAGGGGGGGCCCTCAACCCCTCCACTTT. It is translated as CASSLRGGPQPLHF.

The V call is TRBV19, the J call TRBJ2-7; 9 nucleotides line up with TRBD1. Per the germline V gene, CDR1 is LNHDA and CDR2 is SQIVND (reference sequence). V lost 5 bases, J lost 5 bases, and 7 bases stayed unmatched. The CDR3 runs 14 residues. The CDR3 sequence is CASSVRDRDNEQYF. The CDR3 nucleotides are TGTGCCAGTAGTGTCCGGGACAGGGATAACGAGCAGTACTTC.

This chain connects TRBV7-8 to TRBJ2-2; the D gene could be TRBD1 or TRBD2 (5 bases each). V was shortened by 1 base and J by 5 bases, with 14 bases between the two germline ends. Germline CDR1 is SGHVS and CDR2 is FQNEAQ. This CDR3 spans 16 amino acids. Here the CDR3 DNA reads TGTGCCAGCAGCTTAGTAATAGCCTGGGGGACCGGGGAGCTGTTTTTT. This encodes CASSLVIAWGTGELFF.

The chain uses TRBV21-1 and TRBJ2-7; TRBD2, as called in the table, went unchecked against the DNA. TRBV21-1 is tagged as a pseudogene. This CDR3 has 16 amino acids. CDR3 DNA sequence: TGTGCCAGTGGACTAGCGGGACGCATTCGAACCTACGAGCAGTACGTC. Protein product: CASGLAGRIRTYEQYV.

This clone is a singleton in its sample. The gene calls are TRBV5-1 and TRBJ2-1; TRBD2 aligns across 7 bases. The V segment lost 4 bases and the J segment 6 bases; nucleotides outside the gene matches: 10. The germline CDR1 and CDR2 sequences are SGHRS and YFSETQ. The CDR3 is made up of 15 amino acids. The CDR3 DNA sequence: TGCGCCAGCAGCCCCCCCCGGGGGGACGGCAATGAGCAGTTCTTC. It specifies CASSPPRGDGNEQFF.

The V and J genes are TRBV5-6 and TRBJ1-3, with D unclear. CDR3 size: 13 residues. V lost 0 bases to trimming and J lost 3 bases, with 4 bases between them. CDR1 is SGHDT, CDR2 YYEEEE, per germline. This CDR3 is CASSLEDGNTIYF. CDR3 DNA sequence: TGTGCCAGCAGCTTGGAGGATGGAAACACCATATATTTT.